The clone carrying this T cell receptor (beta chain) was counted only a few times. Its matching antigen is unknown. This sample is part of a study of T-cell memory formation after mild COVID-19. Study context: For the most part, TCR clusters were specific to one donor.

Per the germline V gene, CDR1 is LGHDT and CDR2 is YNNKEL (reference sequence). Trimming cost V 1 base and J 9 bases, with 10 bases left between them. CDR3 length: 14 residues. Study-wide results and limits: Mainly in CM and EM were contracting CD4+ clones; CD8+ were in EMRA.

A single record per CDR3 protein comes from TCRdb applying MiXCR to the 5' RACE reads. The sample shows 470,000 or so distinct CDR3 sequences, 18% of them seen only once. Sequencing was done on a sample of PBMCs or a T cell subset sorted from them (not recorded which). This receptor was obtained from an adult woman who had mild COVID-19 (a few samples of this study predate the infection). Cell type and time point are not known. V is TRBV3-1 and J is TRBJ1-6, with unresolved D. The CDR3, as DNA: TGTGCCAGCAGCCAAGGACCCAGGAGTTCACCCCTCCACTTT. Encoded protein: CASSQGPRSSPLHF.